This TCR beta chain came from a study of blood T cell repertoires in COVID-19. Across the whole study: Samples came from the United States, Italy and Spain, spanning acute and convalescent COVID-19. T cells, B-cell-depleted T cells, or PBMCs provided the cDNA or gDNA that served as material.

Germline V gives CDR1 SGHAT, CDR2 FQDESV (reference sequence). Trimming cost V 2 bases and J 8 bases; bases outside gene matches: 6. The CDR3 is 15 residues long. Per the original methods: Scientists estimated how many nucleated cells there were by amplifying reference gene primers. The protocol was immunoSEQ multiplex PCR, while the TCRdb copy is restricted to in-frame clones and leaves out a portion. The V and J calls and clone size were taken over from that table, and D and trimming were inferred from the DNA. The sample includes fewer than 70,000 clones, approximately 80% of them seen just once. The sequence was obtained from a woman of 80 years or more with acute or convalescent COVID-19. This sequence joins TRBV11-1 and TRBJ2-3, with 11 bases fitting TRBD2. Input material: peripheral blood. The CDR3 loop is CASSLLAGGVGTQYF. CDR3 nucleotides: TGTGCCAGCAGCTTACTAGCGGGGGGAGTCGGTACGCAGTATTTT.